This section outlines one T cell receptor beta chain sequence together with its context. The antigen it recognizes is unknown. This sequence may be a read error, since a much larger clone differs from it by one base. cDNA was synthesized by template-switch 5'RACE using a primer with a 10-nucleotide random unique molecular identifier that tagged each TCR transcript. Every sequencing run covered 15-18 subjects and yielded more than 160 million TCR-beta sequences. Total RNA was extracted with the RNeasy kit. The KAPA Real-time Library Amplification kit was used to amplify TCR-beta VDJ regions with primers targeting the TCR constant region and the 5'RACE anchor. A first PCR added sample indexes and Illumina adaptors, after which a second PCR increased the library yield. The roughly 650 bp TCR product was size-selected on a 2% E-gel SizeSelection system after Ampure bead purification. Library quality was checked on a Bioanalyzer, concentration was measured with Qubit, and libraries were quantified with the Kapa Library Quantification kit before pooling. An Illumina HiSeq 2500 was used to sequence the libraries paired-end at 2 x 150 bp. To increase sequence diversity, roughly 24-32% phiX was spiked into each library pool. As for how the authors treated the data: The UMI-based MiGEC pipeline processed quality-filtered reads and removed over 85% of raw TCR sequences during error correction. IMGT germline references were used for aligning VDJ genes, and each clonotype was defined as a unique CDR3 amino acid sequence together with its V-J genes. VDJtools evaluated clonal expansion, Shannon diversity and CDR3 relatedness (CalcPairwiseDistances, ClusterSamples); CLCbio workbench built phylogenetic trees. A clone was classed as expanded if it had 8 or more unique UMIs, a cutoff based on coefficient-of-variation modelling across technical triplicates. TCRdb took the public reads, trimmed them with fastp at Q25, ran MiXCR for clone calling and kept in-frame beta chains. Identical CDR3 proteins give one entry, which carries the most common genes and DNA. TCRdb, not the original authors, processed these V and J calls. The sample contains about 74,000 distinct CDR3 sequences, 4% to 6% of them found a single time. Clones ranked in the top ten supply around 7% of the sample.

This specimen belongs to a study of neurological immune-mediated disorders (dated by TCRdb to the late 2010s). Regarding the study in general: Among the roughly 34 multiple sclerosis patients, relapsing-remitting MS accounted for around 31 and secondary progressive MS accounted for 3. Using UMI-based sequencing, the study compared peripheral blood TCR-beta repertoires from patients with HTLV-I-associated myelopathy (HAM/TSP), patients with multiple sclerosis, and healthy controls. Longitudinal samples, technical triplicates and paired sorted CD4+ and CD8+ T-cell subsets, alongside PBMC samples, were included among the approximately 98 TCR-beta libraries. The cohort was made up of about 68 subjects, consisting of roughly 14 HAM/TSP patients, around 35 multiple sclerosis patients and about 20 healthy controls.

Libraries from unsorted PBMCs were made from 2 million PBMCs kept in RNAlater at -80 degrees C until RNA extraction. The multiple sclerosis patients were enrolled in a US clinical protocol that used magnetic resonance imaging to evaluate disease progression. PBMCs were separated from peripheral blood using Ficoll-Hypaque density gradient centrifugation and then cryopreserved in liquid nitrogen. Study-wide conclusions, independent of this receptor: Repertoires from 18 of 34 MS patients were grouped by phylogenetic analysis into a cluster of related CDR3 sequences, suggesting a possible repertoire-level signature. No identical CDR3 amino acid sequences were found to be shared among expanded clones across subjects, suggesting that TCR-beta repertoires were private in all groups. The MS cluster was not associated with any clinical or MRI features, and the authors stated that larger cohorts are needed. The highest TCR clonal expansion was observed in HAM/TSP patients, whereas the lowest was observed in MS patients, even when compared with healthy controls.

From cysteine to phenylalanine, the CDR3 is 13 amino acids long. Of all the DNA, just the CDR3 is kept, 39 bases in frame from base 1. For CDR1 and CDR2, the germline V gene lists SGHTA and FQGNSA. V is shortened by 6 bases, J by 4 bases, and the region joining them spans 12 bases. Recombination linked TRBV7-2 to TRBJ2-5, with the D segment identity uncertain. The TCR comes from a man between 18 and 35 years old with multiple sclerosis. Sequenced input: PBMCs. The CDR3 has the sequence CASSTTSLETQYF. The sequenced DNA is TGTGCCAGCAGTACCACCTCTCTAGAGACCCAGTACTTC.